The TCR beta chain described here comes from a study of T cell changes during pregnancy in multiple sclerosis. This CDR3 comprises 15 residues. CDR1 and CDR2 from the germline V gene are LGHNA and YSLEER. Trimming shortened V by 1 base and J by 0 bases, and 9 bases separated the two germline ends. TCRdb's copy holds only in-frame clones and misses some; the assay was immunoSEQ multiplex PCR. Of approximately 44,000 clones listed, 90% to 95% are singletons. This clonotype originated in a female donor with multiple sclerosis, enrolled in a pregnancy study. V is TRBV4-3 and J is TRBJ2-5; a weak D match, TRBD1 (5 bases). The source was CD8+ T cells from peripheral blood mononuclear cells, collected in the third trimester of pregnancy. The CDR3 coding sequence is TGCGCCAGCAGCCAAGTGATCAGGGACCAAGAGACCCAGTACTTC. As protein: CASSQVIRDQETQYF.